Shown below are 24 T cell receptor beta chains from a single sample sequenced in a study of T cell changes during pregnancy in multiple sclerosis. Libraries were prepared by immunoSEQ multiplex PCR; TCRdb keeps only in-frame clonotypes and omits some of them. The data show around 88,000 clones, with about 91% seen just once and about 2% held by the top ten. The sequenced sample was peripheral blood, obtained after pregnancy. These TCRs come from a female donor in good health, enrolled as a control in a pregnancy study.

The chain combines TRBV28 with TRBJ2-1, with a possible D match to TRBD2 (6 bases). Trimming removed 2 bases from V and 0 bases from J, with 8 bases in between. Germline CDR1 MDHEN, CDR2 SYDVKM. The CDR3 is made up of 15 amino acids. The CDR3: CASSLGGVSYNEQFF. DNA for the CDR3: TGTGCCAGCAGTTTAGGAGGGGTCTCCTACAATGAGCAGTTCTTC.

The rearrangement uses TRBV21-1 and TRBJ1-5; no check of the table's D call, TRBD1, against the DNA was made. TRBV21-1 is a listed pseudogene. The CDR3 is 16 residues long. CDR3 DNA sequence: TGTGCCAGCAGCTCAAGGGGAACAGGGGAGAATCAGCCCCAGCATTTT. Translation: CASSSRGTGENQPQHF.

The rearrangement joins TRBV28 to TRBJ1-5, with 8 nucleotides matching TRBD1. V was clipped by 5 bases and J by 2 bases; unmatched bases: 5. The CDR3 is 15 amino acids. The germline gives CDR1 MDHEN, CDR2 SYDVKM. The CDR3 bases are TGTGCCAGCAGTCTCGACAGGGGAGGCAATCAGCCCCAGCATTTT. Amino acids: CASSLDRGGNQPQHF.

The V and J genes are TRBV9 and TRBJ2-5; 12 nucleotides line up with TRBD2. V lost 4 bases and J lost 6; bases outside the gene matches: 7. Per the germline V gene, CDR1 is SGDLS and CDR2 is YYNGEE. The CDR3 totals 15 residues. The CDR3 here is CASSKTSGGGQTQYF. The CDR3 coding sequence is TGTGCCAGCAGCAAGACTAGCGGGGGCGGCCAGACCCAGTACTTC.

The V and J genes are TRBV5-6 and TRBJ1-2; D gene ambiguous. This CDR3 is built from 13 residues. Germline CDR1 reads SGHDT; CDR2 reads YYEEEE. The V and J ends lost 2 bases and 2 bases respectively, with 7 bases between them. The CDR3 loop reads CASSFGENYGYTF. In nucleotides, the CDR3 is TGTGCCAGCAGCTTCGGGGAGAACTATGGCTACACCTTC.

This chain joins TRBV9 and TRBJ1-5; D not resolved. V was cut by 0 bases and J by 3 bases, with 4 bases left in between. This CDR3 is 13 amino acids long. Germline loops: CDR1 SGDLS, CDR2 YYNGEE. The CDR3 bases are TGTGCCAGCAGCGTAGATAACAATCAGCCCCAGCATTTT. Residues: CASSVDNNQPQHF.

This chain uses TRBV9 with TRBJ1-6; 10 nucleotides line up with TRBD1. The CDR3 consists of 16 residues. The trim removed 4 bases at V and 10 bases at J, leaving 11 bases unmatched. The germline gives CDR1 SGDLS, CDR2 YYNGEE. In nucleotides, the CDR3 is TGTGCCAGCAGCTCCCATTTGGGACAGGGGAGGTCACCCCTCCACTTT. It is translated as CASSSHLGQGRSPLHF.

The chain couples TRBV10-3 to TRBJ1-1; TRBD1 might be the D (6 bases). Deletions cut 6 bases from V and 6 bases from J, with 11 bases between. This CDR3 has 12 amino acids. The V gene's germline CDR1 is ENHRY and CDR2 SYGVKD. CDR3 sequence (DNA): TGTGCCATCAGGAGACAGGCGGCTGAAGCTTTCTTT. Amino acids: CAIRRQAAEAFF.

V is TRBV6-1 and J is TRBJ1-5; D gene unclear. V lost 2 bases to trimming and J lost 6 bases, with 8 bases between them. Germline-derived CDR1 and CDR2 are MNHNS and SASEGT. This CDR3 spans 13 amino acids. The CDR3 nucleotides are TGTGCCAGCAGTGAACAGGATAGTCAGCCCCAGCATTTT. Its protein is CASSEQDSQPQHF.

The chain uses TRBV15 and TRBJ1-1, with 7 bases matching TRBD1. From germline, CDR1 is LNHNV and CDR2 YYDKDF (reference sequence). Trimming at V came to 3 bases and at J to 0 bases, leaving 4 bases not matched to a gene. The CDR3 is made up of 15 amino acids. In nucleotides, the CDR3 is TGTGCCACCAGCAGCCTGAGGGGGCTGAACACTGAAGCTTTCTTT. Its protein product is CATSSLRGLNTEAFF.

With respect to this clone: The same CDR3 can be traced to other DNA sequences in this sample. The chain links TRBV7-2 to TRBJ2-7; a weak D match, TRBD1 (5 bases). This CDR3 comprises 14 residues. The germline CDR1 and CDR2 sequences are SGHTA and FQGNSA. The V gene lost 2 bases and the J gene lost 4 bases, with 12 bases spanning the gap. CDR3 nucleotides: TGTGCCAGCAGCTTACTCACAGGAACTTACGAGCAGTACTTC. Translating gives CASSLLTGTYEQYF.

The V call is TRBV9, the J call TRBJ2-2; 7 nucleotides agree with TRBD1. This CDR3 is 18 amino acids long. V dropped 2 bases and J dropped 2; count of bases not matched to a gene: 12. Germline CDR1 SGDLS, CDR2 YYNGEE. CDR3 DNA sequence: TGTGCCAGCAGCGTTACCCCCCCGGGACAGTTAAACACCGGGGAGCTGTTTTTT. Its protein is CASSVTPPGQLNTGELFF. Together with reference TRBV9 and TRBJ2-2, the CDR3 gives the full variable domain: DSGVTQTPKHLITATGQRVTLRCSPRSGDLSVYWYQQSLDQGLQFLIQYYNGEERAKGNILERFSAQQFPDLHSELNLSSLELGDSALYFCASSVTPPGQLNTGELFFGEGSRLTVL.

V and J are TRBV7-3 and TRBJ2-1; tentative D call: TRBD2 (5 bases). CDR1 and CDR2 (germline): SGHTA, FQGTGA. V gave up 0 bases and J gave up 6 bases, with 12 bases separating them. There are 15 residues in the CDR3. CDR3 sequence: CASSLTSGVLNEQFF. DNA for the CDR3: TGTGCCAGCAGCTTAACATCCGGGGTCCTCAATGAGCAGTTCTTC.

The chain links TRBV27 to TRBJ2-3; tentative D call: TRBD2 (6 bases). Between the trimmed V and J ends, which lost 0 bases and 3 bases, there was a span of 10 bases. The CDR3 has 15 amino acids. CDR1 is MNHEY and CDR2 is SMNVEV in the germline V gene (reference sequence). The CDR3 protein is CASSLSGTLTDTQYF. The CDR3 DNA sequence: TGTGCCAGCAGTTTATCGGGGACTCTTACAGATACGCAGTATTTT.

This chain links TRBV7-9 with TRBJ2-1, with 13 bases identical to TRBD2. Germline V CDR1 and CDR2: SEHNR, FQNEAQ (reference sequence). The CDR3 consists of 16 residues. J was trimmed by 4 bases and V by 3 bases; bases with no gene match: 3. CDR3 residues: CASSLGTSGIYNEQFF. The CDR3 region has the DNA TGTGCCAGCAGCTTGGGGACTAGCGGGATTTACAATGAGCAGTTCTTC.

The rearrangement joins TRBV11-2 to TRBJ2-7, with D unclear. CDR1 is SGHAT and CDR2 is FQNNGV in the germline V gene. Deletions cut 0 bases from V and 3 bases from J, with 6 bases between. This CDR3 contains 13 residues. The CDR3 spells CASSLDNGYEQYF. The CDR3 DNA follows: TGTGCCAGCAGCTTAGATAACGGCTACGAGCAGTACTTC.

This chain joins TRBV19 and TRBJ2-1; tentative D call: TRBD2 (6 bases). The CDR3 has 13 residues. V lost 0 bases, J lost 9 bases, and 9 bases lay in between. CDR1 LNHDA and CDR2 SQIVND come from the germline V gene (reference sequence). CDR3 in amino acids: CASSIEGLSEQFF. CDR3 nucleotide sequence: TGTGCCAGTAGTATAGAGGGACTGAGTGAGCAGTTCTTC.

V is TRBV10-3 and J is TRBJ2-1; 10 bases agree with TRBD1. The CDR3 spans 14 residues. Germline V gene lookup returns CDR1 ENHRY and CDR2 SYGVKD. The J segment lost 4 bases and the V segment lost 7 bases, leaving 4 bases of the junction unmatched. CDR3 residues: CAITSGQGYNEQFF. CDR3 nucleotide sequence: TGTGCCATCACTTCGGGACAGGGGTACAATGAGCAGTTCTTC.

V usage is TRBV5-1 and J usage is TRBJ2-3; 9 positions agree with TRBD2. V lost 0 bases to trimming and J lost 1 base; unmatched junction nucleotides: 0. The germline V gene has CDR1 SGHRS and CDR2 YFSETQ. CDR3 length: 15 amino acids. The CDR3 DNA reads as TGCGCCAGCAGCTTGGGGACTAGCGGCACAGATACGCAGTATTTT. It codes for CASSLGTSGTDTQYF.

This clone showed up just once. The chain is built from TRBV30 and TRBJ2-5, with 7 nucleotides matching TRBD2. Germline assignment: CDR1 GTSNPN and CDR2 SVGIG (reference sequence). This CDR3 comprises 15 residues. The V segment lost 0 bases and the J segment 2 bases; nucleotides outside the gene matches: 6. CDR3: CAWSVPTGGQETQYF. For the CDR3, the DNA is TGTGCCTGGAGTGTACCTACGGGGGGACAAGAGACCCAGTACTTC. The whole variable domain, filled in from reference TRBV30 and TRBJ2-5, reads SQTIHQWPATLVQPVGSPLSLECTVEGTSNPNLYWYRQAAGRGLQLLFYSVGIGQISSEVPQNLSASRPQDRQFILSSKKLLLSDSGFYLCAWSVPTGGQETQYFGPGTRLLVL.

This clone was seen once. V and J are TRBV5-4 and TRBJ1-1; D unresolved. The ends were cut back, 1 base at V and 3 bases at J, with 7 bases in the middle. The CDR3 runs 13 residues. The germline gives CDR1 SGHNT, CDR2 YYREEE (reference sequence). The CDR3 spells CASSLRSDTEAFF. CDR3 in DNA: TGTGCCAGCAGCTTGAGGAGCGACACTGAAGCTTTCTTT.

This chain uses TRBV5-1 with TRBJ2-3; 7 positions match TRBD1. From germline, CDR1 is SGHRS and CDR2 YFSETQ. CDR3 size: 16 residues. The J segment lost 2 bases and the V segment lost 2 bases, leaving 8 bases of the junction unmatched. CDR3 DNA sequence: TGCGCCAGCAGCTTAGGGACAGCAGGTCCCACAGATACGCAGTATTTT. This codes for CASSLGTAGPTDTQYF.

This CDR3 is CASSPGLAGGGEQFF. Written as DNA, the CDR3 is TGTGCCAGCAGTCCCGGACTAGCGGGAGGTGGTGAGCAGTTCTTC. This rearrangement joins TRBV2 to TRBJ2-1, with 14 bases matching TRBD2. Germline-derived CDR1 and CDR2 are SNHLY and FYNNEI. The CDR3 runs to 15 residues. The ends lost 5 bases at V and 9 bases at J; junction bases unmatched: 6. Combining the CDR3 with reference TRBV2 and TRBJ2-1 gives the whole variable domain EPEVTQTPSHQVTQMGQEVILRCVPISNHLYFYWYRQILGQKVEFLVSFYNNEISEKSEIFDDQFSVERPDGSNFTLKIRSTKLEDSAMYFCASSPGLAGGGEQFFGPGTRLTVL.

This chain links TRBV19 with TRBJ2-2; maybe TRBD1 (7 bases). The V gene's germline CDR1 is LNHDA and CDR2 SQIVND (reference sequence). Trimming cost V 6 bases and J 5 bases, with 13 bases left between them. The CDR3 runs to 14 residues. CDR3 sequence: CASRTQGGTGELFF. CDR3 nucleotides: TGTGCCAGTAGGACGCAGGGGGGAACCGGGGAGCTGTTTTTT.